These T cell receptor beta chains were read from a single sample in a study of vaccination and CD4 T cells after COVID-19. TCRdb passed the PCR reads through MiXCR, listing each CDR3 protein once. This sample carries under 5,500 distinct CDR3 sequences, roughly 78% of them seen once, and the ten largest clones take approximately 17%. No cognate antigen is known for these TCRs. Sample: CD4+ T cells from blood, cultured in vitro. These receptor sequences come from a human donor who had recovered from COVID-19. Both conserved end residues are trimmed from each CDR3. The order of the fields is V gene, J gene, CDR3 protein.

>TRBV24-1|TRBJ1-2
ATTSGYDGYT
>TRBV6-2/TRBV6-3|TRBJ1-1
VSSAAYLEAF
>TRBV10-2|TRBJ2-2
ASSPGTGGNGELF
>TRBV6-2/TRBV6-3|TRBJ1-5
ASSSGGAGGQPQH
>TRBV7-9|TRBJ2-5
ASSLGLNTETQY
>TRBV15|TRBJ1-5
ATSRVRTGVGQPQH
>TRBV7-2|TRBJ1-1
ASSLRPAPTEAF
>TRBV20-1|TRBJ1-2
SAREERGYGYT
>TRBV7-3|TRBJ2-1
ASSLTSAGYNEQF
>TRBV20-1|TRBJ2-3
SAGFGLTDTQY
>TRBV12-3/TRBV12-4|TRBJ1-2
ASSLKGPSRFHGYT
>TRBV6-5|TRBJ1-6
ASSYMGSPLH
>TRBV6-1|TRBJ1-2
ASSFDRVYGYT
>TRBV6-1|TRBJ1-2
ASSPRQGQEYGYT
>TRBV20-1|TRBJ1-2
SARTHSGYGYT
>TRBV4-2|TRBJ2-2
ASSQAGGGTGELF
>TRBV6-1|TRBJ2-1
ASSRRGRTYNEQF
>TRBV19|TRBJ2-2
ASSRQGAYTGELF
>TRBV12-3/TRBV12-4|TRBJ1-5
ASSSGTPKNQPQH
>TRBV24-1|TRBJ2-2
ATSATPGGGSNTGELF
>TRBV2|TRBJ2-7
ASTFLNGEQY
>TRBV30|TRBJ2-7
AWRPRGRLLGEQY
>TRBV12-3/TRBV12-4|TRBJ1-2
ASRMGGARLGGYT
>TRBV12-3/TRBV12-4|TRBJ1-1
ASSLAEETEAF
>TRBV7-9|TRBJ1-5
ASSPGRGESNQPQH
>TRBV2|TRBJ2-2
ASSEGYNGELF
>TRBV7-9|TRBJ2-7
ASRYDGSYEQY
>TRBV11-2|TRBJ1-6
ASTPIKGVGSPLH
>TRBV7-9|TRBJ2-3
ASSLAGGYTDTQY
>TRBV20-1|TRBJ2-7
SARRLRDRGNEQY
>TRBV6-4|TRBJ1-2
ASSGRGSTNYGYT
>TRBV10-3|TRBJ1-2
AVGTGASHGYT
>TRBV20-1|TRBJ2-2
SAGQGTGELF
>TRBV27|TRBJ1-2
ASSSLRQGYRGYT
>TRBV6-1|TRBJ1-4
ASNLQGSKLF
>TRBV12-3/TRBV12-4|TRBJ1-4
ASSAGTGSEKLF
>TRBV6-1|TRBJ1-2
ASSVPGTLAGYT
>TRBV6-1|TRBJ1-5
ASSLFGGAGQPQH
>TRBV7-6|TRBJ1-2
ASSLGGGEFYGYT
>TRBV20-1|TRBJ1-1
SARKGNSEAF
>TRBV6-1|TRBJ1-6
ATMARPPHYNSPLH
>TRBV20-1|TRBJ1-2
SATYQRVTGILPYGYT
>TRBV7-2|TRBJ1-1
ASSLAAGGRTEAF